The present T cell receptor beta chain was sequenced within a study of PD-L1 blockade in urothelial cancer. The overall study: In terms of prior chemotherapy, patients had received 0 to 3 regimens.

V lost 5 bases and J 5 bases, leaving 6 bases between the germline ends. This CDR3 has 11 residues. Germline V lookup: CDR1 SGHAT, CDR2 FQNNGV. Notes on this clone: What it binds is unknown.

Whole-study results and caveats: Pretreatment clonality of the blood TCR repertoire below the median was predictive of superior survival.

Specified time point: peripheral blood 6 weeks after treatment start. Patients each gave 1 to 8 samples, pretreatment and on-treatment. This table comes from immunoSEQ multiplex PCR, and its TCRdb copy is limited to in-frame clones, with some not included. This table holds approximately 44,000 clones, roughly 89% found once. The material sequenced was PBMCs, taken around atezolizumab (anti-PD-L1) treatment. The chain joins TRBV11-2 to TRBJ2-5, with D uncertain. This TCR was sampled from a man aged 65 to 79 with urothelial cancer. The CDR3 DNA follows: TGTGCCAGCAGCCCACTCGAGACCCAGTACTTC. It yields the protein CASSPLETQYF.